These T cell receptor beta chains were read from a single sample in a study of blood T cell repertoires in COVID-19. The table came from immunoSEQ multiplex PCR; TCRdb's copy has only in-frame clones and leaves some out. The repertoire holds roughly 150,000 clones, with about four fifths as singletons. The sequenced sample consisted of peripheral blood. The receptors derive from a woman older than 75 with active or convalescent COVID-19. Each CDR3 is given without its conserved first and last residue. Rows may omit the clone size; those that give it use once, few, many or a size class.

abundance: -; v_gene: TRBV6-6; j_gene: TRBJ2-1; CDR3aa: ASTPGGNEQF
abundance: -; v_gene: TRBV19; j_gene: TRBJ1-5; CDR3aa: ASSILSRGSNQPQH
abundance: -; v_gene: TRBV24-1; j_gene: TRBJ2-1; CDR3aa: ATSDTTGASNNEQF
abundance: -; v_gene: TRBV5-6; j_gene: TRBJ2-7; CDR3aa: ASRARDRADEQY
abundance: -; v_gene: TRBV7-3; j_gene: TRBJ1-3; CDR3aa: ASSQGTGVGSGNTIY
abundance: -; v_gene: TRBV7-9; j_gene: TRBJ2-2; CDR3aa: ASSPPGLAVTGELF
abundance: -; v_gene: TRBV5-1; j_gene: TRBJ2-5; CDR3aa: ASSLAPGGLETQY
abundance: -; v_gene: TRBV24-1; j_gene: TRBJ1-2; CDR3aa: ATSEKVEDGYT
abundance: -; v_gene: TRBV25-1; j_gene: TRBJ1-1; CDR3aa: ASSLWGDHTEAF
abundance: -; v_gene: TRBV5-1; j_gene: TRBJ1-2; CDR3aa: ASSFTTVNYGYT
abundance: -; v_gene: TRBV11-2; j_gene: TRBJ2-1; CDR3aa: ASSLGQRYNEQF
abundance: -; v_gene: TRBV5-1; j_gene: TRBJ1-6; CDR3aa: ASRQVSRLESPLH
abundance: -; v_gene: TRBV7-9; j_gene: TRBJ2-7; CDR3aa: ASSLGTSGLWGDSYEQY
abundance: few; v_gene: TRBV6-6; j_gene: TRBJ2-3; CDR3aa: ASSYTPGSTDTQY
abundance: few; v_gene: TRBV15; j_gene: TRBJ1-4; CDR3aa: ATSHFRTGGLEKLF
abundance: -; v_gene: TRBV6-5; j_gene: TRBJ1-2; CDR3aa: ASSRGSYGYT
abundance: -; v_gene: TRBV7-9; j_gene: TRBJ1-1; CDR3aa: ATLRPPAGTEAF
abundance: -; v_gene: TRBV30; j_gene: TRBJ1-6; CDR3aa: AWKGSAGQSSYNSPLH
abundance: once; v_gene: TRBV5-1; j_gene: TRBJ2-7; CDR3aa: ASSLPGTSGTEQY
abundance: once; v_gene: TRBV6-5; j_gene: TRBJ2-2; CDR3aa: ASSLTGGQGGELF
abundance: few; v_gene: TRBV27; j_gene: TRBJ1-1; CDR3aa: ASSFLPDRLNTEAF
abundance: -; v_gene: TRBV19; j_gene: TRBJ2-3; CDR3aa: ASSLRRTSGTSTDTQY
abundance: few; v_gene: TRBV2; j_gene: TRBJ1-2; CDR3aa: ASSERTGNGYT
abundance: -; v_gene: TRBV5-1; j_gene: TRBJ2-7; CDR3aa: ASSLTGAYEQY
abundance: -; v_gene: TRBV6-5; j_gene: TRBJ2-2; CDR3aa: ASRGQGFGTGELF
abundance: -; v_gene: TRBV5-6; j_gene: TRBJ2-7; CDR3aa: ASSLDRGREKVEQY
abundance: once; v_gene: TRBV11-2; j_gene: TRBJ1-2; CDR3aa: ASSPDSYGYT
abundance: -; v_gene: TRBV19; j_gene: TRBJ2-1; CDR3aa: ASSPELASGDEQF
abundance: few; v_gene: TRBV28; j_gene: TRBJ2-7; CDR3aa: ASSLGYSGRPREQY
abundance: -; v_gene: TRBV6-2/TRBV6-3; j_gene: TRBJ2-5; CDR3aa: ASRPIPSGRLQETQY
abundance: -; v_gene: TRBV5-6; j_gene: TRBJ2-1; CDR3aa: ASSRDSRDEQF
abundance: -; v_gene: TRBV30; j_gene: TRBJ2-2; CDR3aa: AWSVKRFGELF
abundance: -; v_gene: TRBV28; j_gene: TRBJ1-2; CDR3aa: ASRIWTGGLYT
abundance: once; v_gene: TRBV18; j_gene: TRBJ1-1; CDR3aa: ATLMTANTEAF
abundance: -; v_gene: TRBV12-3/TRBV12-4; j_gene: TRBJ2-2; CDR3aa: ASTLTRTGELF
abundance: many; v_gene: TRBV7-3; j_gene: TRBJ2-3; CDR3aa: ASSVAGRGTDTQY
abundance: -; v_gene: TRBV6-5; j_gene: TRBJ2-7; CDR3aa: ASRGQGEEEQY
abundance: -; v_gene: TRBV10-2; j_gene: TRBJ1-2; CDR3aa: ASGGPGQGNDGYT
abundance: -; v_gene: TRBV20-1; j_gene: TRBJ1-1; CDR3aa: SASMGGGEDTEAF
abundance: -; v_gene: TRBV30; j_gene: TRBJ1-5; CDR3aa: AWSVSGQGGNQPQH
abundance: -; v_gene: TRBV19; j_gene: TRBJ1-2; CDR3aa: ASAVGQGYGYT
abundance: -; v_gene: TRBV2; j_gene: TRBJ2-7; CDR3aa: ASSAVAGTTSYEQY
abundance: -; v_gene: TRBV5-1; j_gene: TRBJ2-3; CDR3aa: ASSLNRGGVAASLSTDTQY
abundance: few; v_gene: TRBV7-9; j_gene: TRBJ1-2; CDR3aa: ASSGQGGIGLNYGYT
abundance: -; v_gene: TRBV2; j_gene: TRBJ2-6; CDR3aa: ASSEGRFSGANVLT
abundance: once; v_gene: TRBV18; j_gene: TRBJ2-3; CDR3aa: ASSQPLTDTQY
abundance: -; v_gene: TRBV5-1; j_gene: TRBJ2-1; CDR3aa: ASQTSGTYNEQF
abundance: -; v_gene: TRBV5-4; j_gene: TRBJ1-2; CDR3aa: ASSGDRGYGT
abundance: -; v_gene: TRBV2; j_gene: TRBJ2-7; CDR3aa: ASSRLAGGYEQY
abundance: few; v_gene: TRBV6-5; j_gene: TRBJ1-1; CDR3aa: ASSSGQGREAF
abundance: -; v_gene: TRBV30; j_gene: TRBJ2-1; CDR3aa: AWSLGLAGNEQF
abundance: -; v_gene: TRBV7-2; j_gene: TRBJ2-1; CDR3aa: ASSHTRRGLSYNEQF
abundance: once; v_gene: TRBV7-3; j_gene: TRBJ2-1; CDR3aa: ASSPGTSDYNEQF